What follows are 2 T cell receptor beta chains derived from one specimen sequenced in a study of T cells in localized non-small cell lung cancer. Some clones are missing from TCRdb's copy, which holds only in-frame ones; the method was immunoSEQ multiplex PCR. Here the sample spans about 9,200 clones, around nine tenths being singletons. Sequenced material: peripheral blood, taken before any cancer treatment. The receptors were sampled from a female donor at least 60 years old with stage II squamous cell lung carcinoma.

This chain connects TRBV6-1 to TRBJ2-3; D gene unclear. Trimming removed 7 bases from V and 8 bases from J, with 19 bases in between. Germline V gives CDR1 MNHNS, CDR2 SASEGT. The CDR3 has 14 residues. The CDR3 here is CASMPPPRVGTQYF. As DNA, the CDR3 is TGTGCCAGCATGCCTCCCCCTCGCGTGGGTACGCAGTATTTT.

This rearrangement joins TRBV6-5 to TRBJ2-5; 9 bases are a match to TRBD2. The CDR3 loop spans 14 amino acids. Per the germline V gene, CDR1 is MNHEY and CDR2 is SVGAGI. V lost 2 bases to trimming and J lost 5 bases; unmatched junction nucleotides: 3. CDR3 amino acids: CASSYGLAGETQYF. DNA of the CDR3: TGTGCCAGCAGTTACGGGCTAGCGGGGGAGACCCAGTACTTC.